This is a list of T cell receptor beta chains from one sample in a study of cytomegalovirus exposure and HLA in healthy donors. Generated by immunoSEQ multiplex PCR, the TCRdb table keeps only in-frame clones and is missing some. The data hold around 110,000 clones, with 8% to 10% observed a single time. Specimen: PBMCs. The origin of the receptors is a man aged 30-40 years in good health and CMV-seronegative. Each CDR3 is given with its conserved first and last residue. D genes are given only for firm matches. Clone size appears in some rows only: once, few, many, or a class for an expanded clone.

>NA|TRBV27|NA|13|TRBJ2-5
TGTGCCAGCAAAAGGGGCGGGAAGGAGACCCAGTACTTC
CASKRGGKETQYF
>NA|TRBV19|TRBD1|15|TRBJ1-4
TGTGCCAGTAGTATCGGGACAGGGTTTGACGAAAAACTGTTTTTT
CASSIGTGFDEKLFF
>NA|TRBV5-1|TRBD1|14|TRBJ1-5
TGCGCCAGCAGCCCAGGGGGCGGCAATCAGCCCCAGCATTTT
CASSPGGGNQPQHF
>few|TRBV28|NA|13|TRBJ2-4
TGTGCCAGCAGTCAAGAGACGGGAAACATTCAGTACTTC
CASSQETGNIQYF
>NA|TRBV11-3|NA|14|TRBJ2-7
TGTGCCAGCAGCTTGCCCGGACAGCGCTACGAGCAGTACTTC
CASSLPGQRYEQYF
>NA|TRBV28|NA|14|TRBJ2-1
TGTGCCAGCAGTTTAGGTCAGGGCAACAATGAGCAGTTCTTC
CASSLGQGNNEQFF
>NA|TRBV14|NA|14|TRBJ2-7
TGTGCCAGCAGCCAGTACAGGGCGTCCTTCGAGCAGTACTTC
CASSQYRASFEQYF
>NA|TRBV7-9|TRBD1|16|TRBJ2-5
TGTGCCAGCAGCTTAGCCTTGGGACAGGGAAAAGAGACCCAGTACTTC
CASSLALGQGKETQYF
>few|TRBV11-3|NA|13|TRBJ2-7
TGTGCCAGCAGCGCAGACATTATTTACGAGCAGTACTTC
CASSADIIYEQYF
>NA|TRBV7-8|NA|15|TRBJ2-7
TGTGCCAGCAGCCCGGAGGTATTGAGCTCCTACGAGCAGTACTTC
CASSPEVLSSYEQYF
>few|TRBV7-9|TRBD1|12|TRBJ2-1
TGTGCCAGCAGTTCGGACAGGGCGGCGGAGTTCTTC
CASSSDRAAEFF
>NA|TRBV27|TRBD1|13|TRBJ1-1
TGTGCCAGCAGTAGACAGGGTAGTACTGAAGCTTTCTTT
CASSRQGSTEAFF
>few|TRBV9|TRBD1|12|TRBJ2-2
TGTGCCAGCAGTGACAGGGGCGGGGAGCTGTTTTTT
CASSDRGGELFF
>few|TRBV4-2|NA|17|TRBJ2-1
TGTGCCAGCAGCCAAGGATTGGTGGAGAGCTCCTACAATGAGCAGTTCTTC
CASSQGLVESSYNEQFF
>NA|TRBV30|TRBD2|12|TRBJ2-7
TGTGCCTGGAGTCCCGGGAGGGACGAGCAGTACTTC
CAWSPGRDEQYF
>few|TRBV25-1|NA|15|TRBJ2-2
TGTGCCAGCAGTGAACTCGACAGCCTGGCAGGGGAGCTGTTTTTT
CASSELDSLAGELFF
>NA|TRBV7-9|NA|15|TRBJ2-7
TGTGCCAGCAGCTTCACAGGGCAGAGCTCCTACGAGCAGTACTTC
CASSFTGQSSYEQYF
>NA|TRBV27|TRBD1|14|TRBJ1-2
TGTGCCAGCAGTTCCATTTGGGACAGGGGGTCCTACACCTTC
CASSSIWDRGSYTF
>few|TRBV19|TRBD2|18|TRBJ2-3
TGTGCCAGTAGTAGTGGACTGGGGATTAGCGGGATCACAGATACGCAGTATTTT
CASSSGLGISGITDTQYF
>few|TRBV27|TRBD1|12|TRBJ2-7
TGTGCCAGCGGGGACAGGGGGCGCGAGCAGTACTTC
CASGDRGREQYF
>NA|TRBV5-1|NA|16|TRBJ2-7
TGCGCCAGCAGCGTATCGCCGGGACCGGGGGCCTACGAGCAGTACTTC
CASSVSPGPGAYEQYF
>NA|TRBV28|TRBD1|14|TRBJ1-2
TGTGCCAGCAGTTTGCCAGGGGGTCCGAATGGCTACACCTTC
CASSLPGGPNGYTF
>few|TRBV5-4|TRBD2|17|TRBJ2-3
TGTGCCAGCAGCTTGGGACTAGCGGGAGCCATGGCAGATACGCAGTATTTT
CASSLGLAGAMADTQYF
>few|TRBV19|NA|15|TRBJ1-5
TGTGCCAGTAGTTTCGATGGGGGGGGAAGTCAGCCCCAGCATTTT
CASSFDGGGSQPQHF
>NA|TRBV19|NA|12|TRBJ2-7
TGTGCCAGTGACAGGGGAGGGGGCGAGCAGTACTTC
CASDRGGGEQYF
>few|TRBV28|TRBD1|16|TRBJ1-4
TGTGCCAGCAGTTTATTTGGGACAGGGGTAGGGGAAAAACTGTTTTTT
CASSLFGTGVGEKLFF
>few|TRBV12-5|TRBD1|16|TRBJ2-1
TGTGCTAGTGTTCTCAAATCGGGACAGGGGGTCAATGAGCAGTTCTTC
CASVLKSGQGVNEQFF
>few|TRBV7-3|NA|16|TRBJ1-1
TGTGCCAGCAGCTTAACGGGTCCCGTCGGCGACACTGAAGCTTTATTT
CASSLTGPVGDTEALF
>few|TRBV4-3|NA|14|TRBJ1-2
TGCGCCAGCAGTCACAGGGACCAGCACTATGGCTACACCTTC
CASSHRDQHYGYTF
>NA|TRBV7-9|NA|14|TRBJ2-1
TGTGCCAGCAGCCCCAGTGGTAGCGTCAATGAGCAGTTCTTC
CASSPSGSVNEQFF
>NA|TRBV5-3|NA|15|TRBJ2-7
TGTGCCAGAAGCCCTTGGCGGAGAGAACCCTACGAGCAGTACTTC
CARSPWRREPYEQYF
>NA|TRBV9|TRBD2|16|TRBJ2-2
TGTGCCAGCAGCGTAACGGGGGGGAGTGGCACCGGGGAGCTGTTTTTT
CASSVTGGSGTGELFF
>NA|TRBV5-1|NA|15|TRBJ2-2
TGCGCCAGCAGCTTGGACAGTAAGAACACCGGGGAGCTGTTTTTT
CASSLDSKNTGELFF
>NA|TRBV10-1|TRBD2|16|TRBJ2-3
TGCGCCAGCAGTGAGTATGGCGGGAGGGCCTCAGATACGCAGTATTTT
CASSEYGGRASDTQYF
>few|TRBV7-2|NA|16|TRBJ2-7
TGTGCCAGCAGCTTGAGAGGCGGCTCTCAATCTGGAGAGCAGTACTTC
CASSLRGGSQSGEQYF
>NA|TRBV5-1|TRBD1|16|TRBJ1-1
TGCGCCAGCAGCATCGGACAGGGGGCCTTTGACACTGAAGCTTTCTTT
CASSIGQGAFDTEAFF
>few|TRBV5-1|NA|14|TRBJ1-3
TGCGCCAGCAGCTTGGGGAGCTCTGGAAACACCATATATTTT
CASSLGSSGNTIYF
>NA|TRBV14|NA|14|TRBJ1-5
TGTGCCAGCAGACAATTCTTGAGCAATCAGCCCCAGCATTTT
CASRQFLSNQPQHF
>NA|TRBV10-1|NA|14|TRBJ2-5
TGCGCCAGCAGCCAAGACAGCCTCCAAGAGACCCAGTACTTC
CASSQDSLQETQYF
>NA|TRBV27|TRBD1|12|TRBJ1-1
TGTGCCAGCAGCCAGACAGGGATAGTAGCTTTCTTT
CASSQTGIVAFF